Sequencing of this T cell receptor beta chain was carried out in a study of cytomegalovirus exposure and HLA in healthy donors. Germline V gene data show CDR1 as SGDLS and CDR2 as YYNGEE. CDR3 length equals 14 residues. The primer mix had 60 Vbeta and 13 Jbeta primers. Measured with immunoSEQ multiplex PCR; TCRdb has only the in-frame clones, and not every one. This repertoire includes under 200,000 clones. The V gene is TRBV9, the J gene TRBJ2-5; tentatively, D is TRBD2 (5 bases). The DNA end is more similar to TRBJ2-7, so the J call may be wrong. The sequence was collected from a man aged 25-40 years in good health and CMV-seronegative. Sequencing used PBMCs. CDR3 coding DNA: TGTGCCAGCAGCCCTAGCTACGGCTCCTACGAGCAGTACTTC. This gives the protein CASSPSYGSYEQYF.